These T cell receptor beta chains were read from a single sample in a study of regulatory T cells in long-lasting Graves disease. One entry per CDR3 protein, called by TCRdb with MiXCR from the multiplex PCR reads. The table records approximately 500,000 distinct CDR3 sequences, roughly 21% of them present only once. The source was peripheral blood mononuclear cells (PBMCs), collected when the disease was refractory, from a patient treated with antithyroid drugs. These TCRs come from a female donor with Graves disease. Each CDR3 is given with its conserved first and last residue. Each record gives: CDR3 protein, CDR3 DNA, V gene, D gene, clone size, J gene. The D gene is left open where the match is weak. Not all rows give a size; the values are once, few, many and, for expanded clones, a class.

CDR3aa: CASSVVGADTGELFF; CDR3nt: TGTGCCAGCAGCGTAGTTGGTGCGGATACCGGGGAGCTGTTTTTT; v_gene: TRBV9; d_gene: -; abundance: few; j_gene: TRBJ2-2
CDR3aa: CASRHRAGTGGTQETQYF; CDR3nt: TGTGCCAGCAGACACAGGGCGGGGACAGGGGGTACCCAAGAGACCCAGTACTTC; v_gene: TRBV28; d_gene: TRBD1; abundance: -; j_gene: TRBJ2-5
CDR3aa: CASHRNTGGTEAFF; CDR3nt: TGCGCCAGCCACCGTAATACAGGGGGCACTGAAGCTTTCTTT; v_gene: TRBV5-1; d_gene: TRBD1; abundance: few; j_gene: TRBJ1-1
CDR3aa: CASSSGLAGMWNEQFF; CDR3nt: TGTGCCAGCAGTTCAGGACTAGCGGGAATGTGGAATGAGCAGTTCTTC; v_gene: TRBV12-3/TRBV12-4; d_gene: TRBD2; abundance: few; j_gene: TRBJ2-1
CDR3aa: CASSLSRLAGASYEQYF; CDR3nt: TGTGCCAGCAGTCTGAGCCGTCTAGCGGGAGCCTCCTACGAGCAGTACTTC; v_gene: TRBV28; d_gene: TRBD2; abundance: many; j_gene: TRBJ2-7
CDR3aa: CSARESPGFLQYF; CDR3nt: TGCAGTGCTAGAGAAAGTCCGGGTTTCCTACAGTACTTC; v_gene: TRBV20-1; d_gene: -; abundance: many; j_gene: TRBJ2-5
CDR3aa: CASSWDRGDEKLFF; CDR3nt: TGTGCCAGCAGTTGGGACAGGGGGGATGAAAAACTGTTTTTT; v_gene: TRBV27; d_gene: TRBD1; abundance: many; j_gene: TRBJ1-4
CDR3aa: CASRSWGNSNQPQHF; CDR3nt: TGTGCCAGTAGAAGTTGGGGGAATAGCAATCAGCCCCAGCATTTT; v_gene: TRBV19; d_gene: -; abundance: few; j_gene: TRBJ1-5
CDR3aa: CASSLSPSGNTIYF; CDR3nt: TGTGCCAGCAGCTTATCGCCTTCGGGAAACACCATATATTTT; v_gene: TRBV7-6; d_gene: -; abundance: few; j_gene: TRBJ1-3
CDR3aa: CASSIGGSPSGYTF; CDR3nt: TGTGCCAGCAGCATCGGAGGGAGTCCATCTGGCTACACCTTC; v_gene: TRBV3-1; d_gene: -; abundance: many; j_gene: TRBJ1-2
CDR3aa: CASKPVSNTGELFF; CDR3nt: TGTGCCAGCAAACCAGTATCGAACACCGGGGAGCTGTTTTTT; v_gene: TRBV6-2/TRBV6-3; d_gene: -; abundance: few; j_gene: TRBJ2-2
CDR3aa: CASSRDGPYGYTF; CDR3nt: TGCGCCAGCTCGCGGGACGGACCCTATGGCTACACCTTC; v_gene: TRBV10-1; d_gene: -; abundance: many; j_gene: TRBJ1-2
CDR3aa: CASSIPGRGGGYTF; CDR3nt: TGTGCCAGCAGCATACCTGGTCGGGGCGGGGGCTACACCTTC; v_gene: TRBV6-2/TRBV6-3; d_gene: -; abundance: many; j_gene: TRBJ1-2
CDR3aa: CASSITAYSNQPQHF; CDR3nt: TGTGCCAGTAGTATAACGGCCTATAGCAATCAGCCCCAGCATTTT; v_gene: TRBV19; d_gene: -; abundance: -; j_gene: TRBJ1-5
CDR3aa: CAITLTGDVKTQYF; CDR3nt: TGTGCCATCACCCTGACAGGGGACGTTAAGACCCAGTACTTC; v_gene: TRBV10-3; d_gene: TRBD1; abundance: -; j_gene: TRBJ2-5
CDR3aa: CASSLIEFNEKLFF; CDR3nt: TGTGCCAGCAGTTTAATAGAATTCAATGAAAAACTGTTTTTT; v_gene: TRBV12-3/TRBV12-4; d_gene: -; abundance: few; j_gene: TRBJ1-4
CDR3aa: CAWSGLAGTGELFF; CDR3nt: TGTGCCTGGAGTGGCTTAGCGGGGACCGGGGAGCTGTTTTTT; v_gene: TRBV30; d_gene: TRBD2; abundance: -; j_gene: TRBJ2-2
CDR3aa: CASSLSRLNYGYTF; CDR3nt: TGTGCCAGCAGCTTGAGCAGGCTTAACTATGGCTACACCTTC; v_gene: TRBV7-9; d_gene: -; abundance: once; j_gene: TRBJ1-2
CDR3aa: CASRSHVNTEAFF; CDR3nt: TGTGCCAGCCGCTCACATGTGAACACTGAAGCTTTCTTT; v_gene: TRBV7-3; d_gene: -; abundance: -; j_gene: TRBJ1-1
CDR3aa: CAWSVMDRRNTEAFF; CDR3nt: TGTGCCTGGAGTGTAATGGACAGAAGAAACACTGAAGCTTTCTTT; v_gene: TRBV30; d_gene: -; abundance: -; j_gene: TRBJ1-1
CDR3aa: CASSLPPAQYF; CDR3nt: TGTGCCAGCAGTCTACCCCCGGCGCAGTACTTC; v_gene: TRBV6-2/TRBV6-3; d_gene: -; abundance: -; j_gene: TRBJ2-5
CDR3aa: CASSPRTALGEKLFF; CDR3nt: TGTGCCAGCAGCCCCAGGACAGCCTTAGGTGAAAAACTGTTTTTT; v_gene: TRBV3-1; d_gene: -; abundance: many; j_gene: TRBJ1-4
CDR3aa: CSITEGHTEAFF; CDR3nt: TGCAGCATAACGGAGGGACACACTGAAGCTTTCTTT; v_gene: TRBV29-1; d_gene: -; abundance: few; j_gene: TRBJ1-1
CDR3aa: CASSQDRFYGYTF; CDR3nt: TGTGCCAGCAGCCAAGACCGCTTCTATGGCTACACCTTC; v_gene: TRBV11-2; d_gene: -; abundance: many; j_gene: TRBJ1-2
CDR3aa: CASSLGRSSTEAFF; CDR3nt: TGTGCCAGCAGTTTAGGGAGGTCGAGCACTGAAGCTTTCTTT; v_gene: TRBV28; d_gene: -; abundance: few; j_gene: TRBJ1-1
CDR3aa: CATRLGGTSNQPQHF; CDR3nt: TGTGCCACCAGACTGGGGGGCACCAGCAATCAGCCCCAGCATTTT; v_gene: TRBV15; d_gene: -; abundance: -; j_gene: TRBJ1-5
CDR3aa: CASSRPPGQPSYNEQFF; CDR3nt: TGTGCCAGCAGCCGGCCTCCCGGACAGCCTTCCTACAATGAGCAGTTCTTC; v_gene: TRBV7-2; d_gene: -; abundance: -; j_gene: TRBJ2-1
CDR3aa: CASSVEPGGDNTGELFF; CDR3nt: TGTGCCAGCAGCGTAGAACCAGGGGGCGATAACACCGGGGAGCTGTTTTTT; v_gene: TRBV9; d_gene: TRBD1; abundance: -; j_gene: TRBJ2-2
CDR3aa: CASSPINAETQYF; CDR3nt: TGTGCCAGCAGCCCTATAAATGCGGAGACCCAGTACTTC; v_gene: TRBV7-9; d_gene: -; abundance: few; j_gene: TRBJ2-5
CDR3aa: CASSYRLDVILNTEAFF; CDR3nt: TGTGCCAGCAGTTACCGGCTAGACGTCATATTGAACACTGAAGCTTTCTTT; v_gene: TRBV6-2/TRBV6-3; d_gene: -; abundance: many; j_gene: TRBJ1-1
CDR3aa: CASSLSGGYTF; CDR3nt: TGTGCCAGCAGCTTATCAGGCGGCTACACCTTC; v_gene: TRBV7-9; d_gene: -; abundance: many; j_gene: TRBJ1-2
CDR3aa: CASKGQGGTEAFF; CDR3nt: TGTGCCAGCAAGGGCCAGGGAGGAACTGAAGCTTTCTTT; v_gene: TRBV28; d_gene: -; abundance: -; j_gene: TRBJ1-1
CDR3aa: CASINGGYTEAFF; CDR3nt: TGTGCCAGCATTAACGGGGGGTACACTGAAGCTTTCTTT; v_gene: TRBV6-1; d_gene: -; abundance: few; j_gene: TRBJ1-1